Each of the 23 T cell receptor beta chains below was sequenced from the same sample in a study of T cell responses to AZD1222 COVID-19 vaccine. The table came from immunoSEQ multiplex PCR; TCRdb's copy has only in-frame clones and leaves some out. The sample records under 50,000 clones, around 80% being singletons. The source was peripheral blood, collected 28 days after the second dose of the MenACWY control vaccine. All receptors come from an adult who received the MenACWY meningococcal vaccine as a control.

The CDR3, as DNA: TGTGCCTGGAGTGTAAAGAGCAATCAGCCCCAGCATTTT. Its translation is CAWSVKSNQPQHF. The chain is built from TRBV30 and TRBJ1-5; D gene ambiguous. The CDR3 sequence is 13 residues long. V gave up 0 bases and J gave up 1 base, with 4 bases separating them. The germline V gene encodes CDR1 GTSNPN and CDR2 SVGIG (reference sequence).

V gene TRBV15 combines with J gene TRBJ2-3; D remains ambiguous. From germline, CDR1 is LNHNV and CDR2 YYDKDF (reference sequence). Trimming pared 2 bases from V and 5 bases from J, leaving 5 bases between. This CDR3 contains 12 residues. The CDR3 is CATSRYQDTQYF. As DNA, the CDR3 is TGTGCCACCAGCAGATACCAAGATACGCAGTATTTT. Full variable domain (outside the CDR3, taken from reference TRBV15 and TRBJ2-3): DAMVIQNPRYQVTQFGKPVTLSCSQTLNHNVMYWYQQKSSQAPKLLFHYYDKDFNNEADTPDNFQSRRPNTSFCFLDIRSPGLGDTAMYLCATSRYQDTQYFGPGTRLTVL.

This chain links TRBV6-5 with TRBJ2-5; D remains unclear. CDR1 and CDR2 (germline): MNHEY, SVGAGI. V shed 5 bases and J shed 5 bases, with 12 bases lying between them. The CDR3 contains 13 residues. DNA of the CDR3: TGTGCCAGCAGTACAGTCCCCGGGGAGACCCAGTACTTC. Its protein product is CASSTVPGETQYF.

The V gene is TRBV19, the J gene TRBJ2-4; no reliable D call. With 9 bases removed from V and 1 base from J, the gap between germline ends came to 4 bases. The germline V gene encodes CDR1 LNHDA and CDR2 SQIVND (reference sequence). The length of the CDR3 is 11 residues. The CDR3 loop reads CASGAKNIQYF. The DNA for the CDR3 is TGTGCCAGCGGGGCCAAAAACATTCAGTACTTC.

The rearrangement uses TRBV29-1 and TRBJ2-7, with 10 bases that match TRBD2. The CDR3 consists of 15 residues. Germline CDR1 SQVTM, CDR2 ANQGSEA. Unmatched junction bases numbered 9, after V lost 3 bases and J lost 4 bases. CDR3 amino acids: CSVDIGASGSYEQYF. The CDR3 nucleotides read TGCAGCGTTGATATAGGGGCTAGCGGGAGTTACGAGCAGTACTTC.

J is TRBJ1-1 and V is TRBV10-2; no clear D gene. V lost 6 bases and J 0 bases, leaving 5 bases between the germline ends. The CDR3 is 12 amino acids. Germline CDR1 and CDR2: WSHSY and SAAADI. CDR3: CASSAMNTEAFF. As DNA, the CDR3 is TGCGCCAGCAGCGCCATGAACACTGAAGCTTTCTTT.

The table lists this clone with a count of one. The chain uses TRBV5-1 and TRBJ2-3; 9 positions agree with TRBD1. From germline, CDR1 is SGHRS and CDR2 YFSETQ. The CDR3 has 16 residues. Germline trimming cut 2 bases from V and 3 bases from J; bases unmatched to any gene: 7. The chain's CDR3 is CASSFGTGWETDTQYF. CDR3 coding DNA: TGCGCCAGCAGCTTTGGGACAGGGTGGGAAACAGATACGCAGTATTTT. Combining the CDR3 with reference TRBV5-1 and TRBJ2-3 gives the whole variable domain KAGVTQTPRYLIKTRGQQVTLSCSPISGHRSVSWYQQTPGQGLQFLFEYFSETQRNKGNFPGRFSGRQFSNSRSEMNVSTLELGDSALYLCASSFGTGWETDTQYFGPGTRLTVL.

The CDR3 sequence: CAWETGGVGYTF. The DNA of the CDR3 is TGTGCCTGGGAGACAGGGGGCGTCGGCTACACCTTC. This rearrangement joins TRBV30 to TRBJ1-2; 10 positions agree with TRBD1. This CDR3 is 12 amino acids long. Germline V gives CDR1 GTSNPN, CDR2 SVGIG (reference sequence). The V gene end was trimmed by 5 bases and the J gene end by 8 bases; junction bases not matched to a gene: 5.

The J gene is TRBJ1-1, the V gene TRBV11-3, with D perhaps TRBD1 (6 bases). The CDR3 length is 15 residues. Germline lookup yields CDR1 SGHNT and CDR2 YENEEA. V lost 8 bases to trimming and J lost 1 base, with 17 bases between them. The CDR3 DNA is TGTGCCAGCGCGGGGGACACCGGGAGGAACACTGAAGCTTTCTTT. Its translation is CASAGDTGRNTEAFF. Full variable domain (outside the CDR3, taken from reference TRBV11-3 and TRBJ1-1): EAGVVQSPRYKIIEKKQPVAFWCNPISGHNTLYWYLQNLGQGPELLIRYENEEAVDDSQLPKDRFSAERLKGVDSTLKIQPAELGDSAVYLCASAGDTGRNTEAFFGQGTRLTVV.

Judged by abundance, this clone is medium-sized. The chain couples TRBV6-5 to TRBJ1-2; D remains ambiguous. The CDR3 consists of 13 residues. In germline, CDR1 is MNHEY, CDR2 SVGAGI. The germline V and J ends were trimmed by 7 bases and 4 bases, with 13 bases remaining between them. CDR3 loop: CASIGSGSYGYTF. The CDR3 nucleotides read TGTGCCAGCATCGGATCGGGTAGCTATGGCTACACCTTC.

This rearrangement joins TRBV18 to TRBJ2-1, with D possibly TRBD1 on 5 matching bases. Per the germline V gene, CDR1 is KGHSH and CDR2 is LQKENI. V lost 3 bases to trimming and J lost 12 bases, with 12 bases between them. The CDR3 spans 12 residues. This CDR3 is CASSPETVGQFF. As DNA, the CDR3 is TGTGCCAGCTCACCGGAGACAGTTGGGCAGTTCTTC.

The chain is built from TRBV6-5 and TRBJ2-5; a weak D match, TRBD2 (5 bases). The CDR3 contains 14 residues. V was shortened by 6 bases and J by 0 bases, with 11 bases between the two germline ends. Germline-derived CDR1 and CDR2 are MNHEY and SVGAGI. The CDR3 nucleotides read TGTGCCAGCAGGCGCGGACTGTACCAAGAGACCCAGTACTTC. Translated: CASRRGLYQETQYF.

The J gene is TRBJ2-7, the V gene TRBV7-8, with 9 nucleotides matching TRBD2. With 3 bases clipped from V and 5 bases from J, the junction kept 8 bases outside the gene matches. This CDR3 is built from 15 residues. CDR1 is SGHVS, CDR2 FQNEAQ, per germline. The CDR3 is CASSFGLALAHEQYF. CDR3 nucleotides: TGTGCCAGCAGCTTCGGACTAGCGTTAGCCCACGAGCAGTACTTC.

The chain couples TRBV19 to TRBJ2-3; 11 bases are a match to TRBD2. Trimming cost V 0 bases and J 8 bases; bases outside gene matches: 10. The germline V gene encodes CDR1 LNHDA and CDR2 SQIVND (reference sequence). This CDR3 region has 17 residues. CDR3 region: CASSIDTIAGGRATQYF. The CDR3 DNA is TGTGCCAGTAGTATAGATACGATAGCGGGGGGGCGGGCTACGCAGTATTTT.

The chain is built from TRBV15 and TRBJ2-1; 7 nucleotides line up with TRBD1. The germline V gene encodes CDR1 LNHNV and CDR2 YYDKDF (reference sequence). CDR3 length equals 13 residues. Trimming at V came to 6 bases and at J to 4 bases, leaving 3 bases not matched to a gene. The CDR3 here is CATSQTGYNEQFF. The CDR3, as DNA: TGTGCCACCAGTCAGACAGGGTACAATGAGCAGTTCTTC.

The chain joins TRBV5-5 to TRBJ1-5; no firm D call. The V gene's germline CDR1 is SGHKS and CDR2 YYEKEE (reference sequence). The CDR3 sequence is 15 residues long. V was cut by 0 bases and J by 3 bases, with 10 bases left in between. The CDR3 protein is CASSLEPANNQPQHF. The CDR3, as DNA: TGTGCCAGCAGCTTGGAGCCCGCGAACAATCAGCCCCAGCATTTT.

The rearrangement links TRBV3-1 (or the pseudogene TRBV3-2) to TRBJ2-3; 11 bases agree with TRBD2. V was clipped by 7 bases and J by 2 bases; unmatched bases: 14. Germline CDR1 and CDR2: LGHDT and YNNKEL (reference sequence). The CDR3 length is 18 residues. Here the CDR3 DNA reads TGTGCCAGCACCGAAAGGAGGACTAGCGGGCTTTTCACAGATACGCAGTATTTT. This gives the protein CASTERRTSGLFTDTQYF.

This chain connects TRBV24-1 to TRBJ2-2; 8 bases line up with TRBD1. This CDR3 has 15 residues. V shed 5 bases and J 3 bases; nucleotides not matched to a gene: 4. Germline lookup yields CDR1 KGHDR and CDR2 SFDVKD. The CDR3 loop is CATSVSDRDTGELFF. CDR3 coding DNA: TGTGCCACCAGTGTCTCGGACAGGGACACCGGGGAGCTGTTTTTT.

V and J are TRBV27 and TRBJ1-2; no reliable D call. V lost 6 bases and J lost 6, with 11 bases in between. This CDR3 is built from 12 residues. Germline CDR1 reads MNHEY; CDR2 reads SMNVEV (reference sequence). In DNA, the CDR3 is TGTGCCAGCAGAACGGTAGGAAATGGCTACACCTTC. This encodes CASRTVGNGYTF.

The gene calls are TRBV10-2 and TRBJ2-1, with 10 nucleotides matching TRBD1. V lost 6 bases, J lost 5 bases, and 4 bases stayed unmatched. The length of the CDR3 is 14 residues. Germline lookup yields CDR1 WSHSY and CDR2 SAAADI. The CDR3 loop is CASRGGQGNNEQFF. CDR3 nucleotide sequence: TGCGCCAGCAGGGGGGGACAGGGGAACAATGAGCAGTTCTTC.

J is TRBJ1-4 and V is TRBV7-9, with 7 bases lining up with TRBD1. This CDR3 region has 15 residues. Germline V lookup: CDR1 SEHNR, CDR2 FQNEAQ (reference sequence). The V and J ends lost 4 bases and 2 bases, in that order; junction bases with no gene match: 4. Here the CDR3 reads CASSSEGATNEKLFF. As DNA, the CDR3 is TGTGCCAGCAGCTCGGAGGGGGCGACTAATGAAAAACTGTTTTTT.

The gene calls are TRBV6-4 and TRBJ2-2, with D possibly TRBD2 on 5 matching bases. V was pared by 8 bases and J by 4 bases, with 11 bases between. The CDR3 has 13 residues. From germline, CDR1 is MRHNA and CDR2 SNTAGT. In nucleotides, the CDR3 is TGTGCCAGCCTGGAGGTCCTCACCGGGGAGCTGTTTTTT. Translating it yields CASLEVLTGELFF.

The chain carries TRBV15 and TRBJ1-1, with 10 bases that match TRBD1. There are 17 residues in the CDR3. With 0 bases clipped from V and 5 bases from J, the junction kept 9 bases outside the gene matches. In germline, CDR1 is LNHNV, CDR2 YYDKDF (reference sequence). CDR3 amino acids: CATSRDPGQGLRTEAFF. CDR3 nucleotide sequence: TGTGCCACCAGCAGAGATCCGGGACAGGGGTTAAGAACTGAAGCTTTCTTT.